Detailed here is one T cell receptor beta chain. PCR used 60 Vbeta primers and 13 Jbeta primers. Profiled with immunoSEQ multiplex PCR; TCRdb holds only in-frame clones, not every one. The sample lists 160,000 or so clones; roughly 80% were seen once. Germline V gene sequence: CDR1 MNHEY, CDR2 SMNVEV (reference sequence). The CDR3 is 17 residues long. With 5 bases removed from V and 6 bases from J, the gap between germline ends came to 23 bases. This specimen belongs to a study of cytomegalovirus exposure and HLA in healthy donors. The gene calls are TRBV27 and TRBJ1-5; TRBD1 might be the D (6 bases). The clonotype comes from a man in his forties in good health and CMV-seronegative. Sequenced sample: PBMCs. CDR3 residues: CASSPKSGTRWGQPQHF. CDR3 nucleotides: TGTGCCAGCAGTCCGAAGTCCGGGACAAGATGGGGTCAGCCCCAGCATTTT.